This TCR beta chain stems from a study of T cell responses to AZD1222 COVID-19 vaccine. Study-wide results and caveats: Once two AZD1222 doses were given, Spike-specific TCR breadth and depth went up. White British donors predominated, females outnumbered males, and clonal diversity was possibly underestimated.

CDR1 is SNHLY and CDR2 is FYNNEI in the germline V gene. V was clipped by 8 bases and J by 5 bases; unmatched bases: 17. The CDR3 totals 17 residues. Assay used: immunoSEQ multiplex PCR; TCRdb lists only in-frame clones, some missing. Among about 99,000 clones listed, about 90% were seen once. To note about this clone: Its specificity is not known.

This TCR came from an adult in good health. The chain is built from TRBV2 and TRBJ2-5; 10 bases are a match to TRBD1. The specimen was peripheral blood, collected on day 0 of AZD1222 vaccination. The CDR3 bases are TGTGCCAGCTCCCGCGCGGCAGAGACAGGGGGCATGGAGACCCAGTACTTC. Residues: CASSRAAETGGMETQYF.